Listed below are T cell receptor beta chains from one sample, sequenced in a study of vaccination effects on CD4 cells after COVID-19. Profiled with immunoSEQ multiplex PCR; TCRdb holds only in-frame clones, not every one. Of roughly 76,000 clones listed, roughly 80% are singletons. No antigens are known for them. The sample consisted of CD4+ T cells from PBMCs cultured with HCoV-229E spike peptides, taken before COVID-19 vaccination. The receptors here all came from a human donor who received a COVID-19 vaccine. Each CDR3 is given with its conserved first and last residue. D genes are given only for firm matches. Not all rows give a size; the values are once, few, many and, for expanded clones, a class.

v_gene	abundance	j_gene	d_gene	CDR3aa	CDR3nt
TRBV24-1	.	TRBJ2-2	.	CATSDFAGRTNTGELFF	TGTGCCACCAGTGATTTCGCAGGGAGAACGAACACCGGGGAGCTGTTTTTT
TRBV24-1	.	TRBJ2-1	.	CATSIRTGLGRNEQFF	TGTGCCACCAGTATCCGCACAGGGCTGGGACGCAATGAGCAGTTCTTC
TRBV19	.	TRBJ2-1	TRBD2	CASSTGLAGLNEQFF	TGTGCCAGTAGTACGGGACTAGCGGGGTTGAATGAGCAGTTCTTC
TRBV18	few	TRBJ1-3	.	CASSPHPGTEGNTIYF	TGTGCCAGCTCACCACACCCCGGGACGGAAGGAAACACCATATATTTT
TRBV12-5	few	TRBJ1-5	TRBD1	CASGPGGQPQHF	TGTGCTAGTGGTCCAGGGGGACAGCCCCAGCATTTT
TRBV18	.	TRBJ2-4	TRBD1	CASSPPGTGSGKNIQYF	TGTGCCAGCTCACCGCCCGGGACAGGCTCTGGCAAAAACATTCAGTACTTC
TRBV7-8	.	TRBJ2-1	.	CASSLVSRGDEQFF	TGTGCCAGCAGCTTAGTGAGCAGGGGGGATGAGCAGTTCTTC
TRBV28	.	TRBJ1-1	TRBD1	CASSLFMQGQDTEAFF	TGTGCCAGCAGTTTATTCATGCAGGGACAGGACACTGAAGCTTTCTTT
TRBV18	.	TRBJ2-3	TRBD2	CASSPPGLAGAGTDTQYF	TGTGCCAGCTCACCGCCGGGACTAGCGGGGGCCGGCACAGATACGCAGTATTTT
TRBV7-3	few	TRBJ1-3	.	CASSLNGGQSGNTIYF	TGTGCCAGCAGCTTAAACGGCGGACAATCTGGAAACACCATATATTTT
TRBV5-1	once	TRBJ2-3	.	CASSRSGEAQYF	TGCGCCAGCAGCCGGTCGGGGGAGGCGCAGTATTTT
TRBV5-1	once	TRBJ2-5	TRBD1	CASSLGRDRLKETQYF	TGCGCCAGCAGCTTGGGACGGGACAGGTTAAAAGAGACCCAGTACTTC
TRBV5-6	.	TRBJ1-5	.	CASSPRRDLGNQPQHF	TGTGCCAGCAGCCCCCGACGGGATCTGGGCAATCAGCCCCAGCATTTT
TRBV19	.	TRBJ1-3	TRBD1	CATGQGLSSGNTIYF	TGTGCCACTGGACAGGGCCTTAGCTCTGGAAACACCATATATTTT
TRBV3-1/TRBV3-2	.	TRBJ1-2	TRBD1	CASSQPGQGSYGYTF	TGTGCCAGCAGCCAACCGGGACAGGGCTCCTATGGCTACACCTTC
TRBV14	.	TRBJ1-2	.	CASSQDYSGNGYTF	TGTGCCAGCAGCCAAGATTACAGCGGGAATGGCTACACCTTC
TRBV4-1	.	TRBJ2-5	TRBD2	CASSQVLASGGAVLRETQYF	TGCGCCAGCAGCCAAGTGTTGGCTAGCGGGGGGGCGGTTCTTAGGGAGACCCAGTACTTC
TRBV29-1	.	TRBJ1-2	.	CSVGKNYGYTF	TGCAGCGTTGGAAAAAACTATGGCTACACCTTC
TRBV27	.	TRBJ1-2	TRBD1	CASSPWTGKHYGYTF	TGTGCCAGCAGTCCGTGGACAGGGAAACACTATGGCTACACCTTC
TRBV7-2	.	TRBJ2-1	TRBD2	CASSLAGWGFWASGENNEQFF	TGTGCCAGCAGCTTAGCAGGTTGGGGCTTCTGGGCTAGCGGGGAGAACAATGAGCAGTTCTTC